This record covers a single TCR beta chain. The CDR3 spans 18 residues. J lost 4 bases, V lost 0 bases, and 9 bases had no gene match. Germline loops: CDR1 MNHEY, CDR2 SVGEGT. Original processing methods: The authors estimated nucleated cell counts from reference gene primer amplification. Using immunoSEQ multiplex PCR, the repertoire was profiled, and TCRdb retains in-frame clones only, with some absent. V, J and clone size are taken as reported in that table, and D and trimming were inferred from the DNA itself. The data hold 55,000 to 70,000 clones, with about 82% observed a single time. The data stem from a study of blood T cell repertoires in COVID-19. Study-level background: Spain, Italy and the United States supplied samples that represented acute and convalescent COVID-19. Sample material is recorded as cDNA or gDNA derived from T cells, B-cell-depleted T cells, or PBMCs.

The sequenced sample was peripheral blood. The J gene is TRBJ2-3, the V gene TRBV6-2 or TRBV6-3, with TRBD2 matching 11 bases. This TCR was recovered from a man aged 50 to 60 with acute or convalescent COVID-19. The CDR3 DNA follows: TGTGCCAGCAGTTACTCGATGACTAGCGGGGCAGTGCCAGATACGCAGTATTTT. Its translation is CASSYSMTSGAVPDTQYF.